This T cell receptor (beta chain) comes out of a study of T-cell memory formation after mild COVID-19. The study, taken as a whole, reports: A second wave of clones peaked on day 37, and their SARS-CoV-2 specificity went unconfirmed.

The germline V and J ends were trimmed by 0 bases and 4 bases, with 12 bases remaining between them. CDR1 is LGHNA and CDR2 is YSLEER in the germline V gene. CDR3 length equals 15 residues. The sample holds a few counts of this clonotype. Its antigen is unknown. A single record per CDR3 protein comes from TCRdb applying MiXCR to the 5' RACE reads. The data contain 170,000 or so distinct CDR3 sequences, around 21% of them singletons. Specimen: PBMCs or a T cell subset sorted from them (not recorded which). This TCR was sampled from an adult woman who had mild COVID-19 (a few samples of this study predate the infection). Cell type and time point are not known. V is TRBV4-3 and J is TRBJ1-2; D might be TRBD1 (5 bases). The CDR3 sequence is CASSQETQGGYGYTF. In nucleotides, the CDR3 is TGCGCCAGCAGCCAAGAAACTCAGGGAGGCTATGGCTACACCTTC.